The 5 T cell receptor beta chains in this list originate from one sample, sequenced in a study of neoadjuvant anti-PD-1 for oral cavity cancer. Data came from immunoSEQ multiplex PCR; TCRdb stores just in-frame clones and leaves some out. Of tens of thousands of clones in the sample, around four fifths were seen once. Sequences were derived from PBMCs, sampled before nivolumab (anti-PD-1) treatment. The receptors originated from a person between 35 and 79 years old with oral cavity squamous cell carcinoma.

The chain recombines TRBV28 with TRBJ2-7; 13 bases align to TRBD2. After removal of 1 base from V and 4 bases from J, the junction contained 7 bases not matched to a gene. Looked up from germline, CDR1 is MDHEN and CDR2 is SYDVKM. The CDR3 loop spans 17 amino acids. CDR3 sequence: CASSLFTSGRVGYEQYF. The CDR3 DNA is TGTGCCAGCAGTTTATTTACTAGCGGGAGGGTTGGTTACGAGCAGTACTTC.

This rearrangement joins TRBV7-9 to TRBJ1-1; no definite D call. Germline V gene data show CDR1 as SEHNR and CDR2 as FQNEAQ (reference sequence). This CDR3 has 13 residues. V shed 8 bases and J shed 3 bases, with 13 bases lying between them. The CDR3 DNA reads TGTGCCAGCTCCGGGGATTGGGACACTGAAGCTTTCTTT. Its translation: CASSGDWDTEAFF.

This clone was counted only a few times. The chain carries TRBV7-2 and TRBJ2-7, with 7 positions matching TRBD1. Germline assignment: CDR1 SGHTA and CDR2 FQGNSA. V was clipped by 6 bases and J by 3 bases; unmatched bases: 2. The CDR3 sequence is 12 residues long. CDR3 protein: CASRTGIYEQYF. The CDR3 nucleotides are TGTGCCAGCAGGACAGGGATCTACGAGCAGTACTTC.

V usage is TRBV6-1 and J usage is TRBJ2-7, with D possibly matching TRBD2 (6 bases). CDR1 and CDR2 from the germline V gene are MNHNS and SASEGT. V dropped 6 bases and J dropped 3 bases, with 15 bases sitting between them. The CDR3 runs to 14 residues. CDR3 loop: CASRGGLWVYEQYF. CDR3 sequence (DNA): TGTGCCAGCAGGGGAGGACTATGGGTCTACGAGCAGTACTTC.

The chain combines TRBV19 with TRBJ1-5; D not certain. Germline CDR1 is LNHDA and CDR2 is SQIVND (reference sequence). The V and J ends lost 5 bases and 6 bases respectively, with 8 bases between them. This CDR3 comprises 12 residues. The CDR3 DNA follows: TGTGCCAGTAGTCCCGCGGTTCAGCCCCAGCATTTT. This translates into CASSPAVQPQHF.